These 27 T cell receptor beta chains share one sample of origin, sequenced in a study of cytomegalovirus exposure and HLA in healthy donors. 60 Vbeta and 13 Jbeta primers were used in PCR. Repertoires were generated with immunoSEQ multiplex PCR, while TCRdb's copy carries only in-frame clones and drops some. The sample shows approximately 200,000 clones, more than 60% of them seen only once. The sequencing sample was made of PBMCs. The receptors originated from a man in his forties in good health and CMV-seronegative.

The chain employs TRBV27 and TRBJ2-1, with 15 bases that match TRBD2. Unmatched junction bases numbered 16, after V lost 5 bases and J lost 8 bases. There are 19 residues in the CDR3. Germline lookup yields CDR1 MNHEY and CDR2 SMNVEV (reference sequence). The CDR3 reads CASSHRTSGRASRGHEQFF. CDR3 coding DNA: TGTGCCAGCAGTCACAGGACTAGCGGGAGGGCAAGTCGCGGACATGAGCAGTTCTTC.

The chain joins TRBV5-4 to TRBJ1-2, with D perhaps matching TRBD1 (5 bases). The germline V gene has CDR1 SGHNT and CDR2 YYREEE (reference sequence). V dropped 4 bases and J dropped 6 bases, with 19 bases sitting between them. The CDR3 length is 15 residues. CDR3 DNA: TGTGCCAGCAGCCCGCCGAGACAGTTCAGGGATGGCTACACCTTC. Its protein product is CASSPPRQFRDGYTF. Full variable domain (outside the CDR3, taken from reference TRBV5-4 and TRBJ1-2): ETGVTQSPTHLIKTRGQQVTLRCSSQSGHNTVSWYQQALGQGPQFIFQYYREEENGRGNFPPRFSGLQFPNYSSELNVNALELDDSALYLCASSPPRQFRDGYTFGSGTRLTVV.

For this clone: Mismatch with germline at one junction end may stem from a read error. In the same sample, other DNA sequences code for this CDR3. The chain has TRBV5-6 and TRBJ1-2, with 10 bases fitting TRBD1. Germline loops: CDR1 SGHDT, CDR2 YYEEEE. The CDR3 spans 17 residues. CDR3 region: CASSMTGGPTLFYGYTF. The CDR3 DNA follows: TGTGCCAGCAGCATGACAGGGGGCCCTACGTTATTCTATGGCTACACCTTT.

This chain links TRBV7-6 with TRBJ2-3; 8 positions agree with TRBD1. The trim removed 5 bases at V and 1 base at J, leaving 2 bases unmatched. CDR3 size: 14 residues. Looked up from germline, CDR1 is SGHVS and CDR2 is FNYEAQ. This chain's CDR3 is CASSMGQGTDTQYF. The DNA of the CDR3 is TGTGCCAGCAGCATGGGACAGGGCACAGATACGCAGTATTTT.

This chain joins TRBV6-5 and TRBJ1-2; 7 nucleotides line up with TRBD1. The CDR3 sequence is 16 residues long. The V gene end was trimmed by 2 bases and the J gene end by 5 bases; junction bases not matched to a gene: 11. Germline assignment: CDR1 MNHEY and CDR2 SVGAGI. The CDR3 DNA reads as TGTGCCAGCAGTTACCGCCCCCGACAGGGAAGGTATGGCTACACCTTC. It translates to CASSYRPRQGRYGYTF.

The chain links TRBV27 to TRBJ2-3, with D perhaps matching TRBD2 (5 bases). V dropped 8 bases and J dropped 5 bases, with 20 bases sitting between them. The CDR3 consists of 15 residues. The germline V gene has CDR1 MNHEY and CDR2 SMNVEV (reference sequence). The CDR3 protein is CASGLGTTRGDTQYF. Here the CDR3 DNA reads TGTGCCAGCGGCCTTGGTACCACCCGGGGAGATACGCAGTATTTT.

This clone appeared once. V gene TRBV27 combines with J gene TRBJ1-1, with 8 bases matching TRBD1. V lost 2 bases, J lost 8 bases, and 13 bases stayed unmatched. The CDR3 runs to 16 residues. Germline V gene data show CDR1 as MNHEY and CDR2 as SMNVEV (reference sequence). This CDR3 is CASSLLPPGQGSEAFF. For the CDR3, the DNA is TGTGCCAGCAGTTTACTACCCCCTGGACAGGGATCGGAAGCTTTCTTT.

The DNA for the CDR3 is TGTGCCAGCAGCCTCTTGGGGGGCAATGAGCAGTTCTTC. Translation: CASSLLGGNEQFF. This chain links TRBV14 with TRBJ2-1; possibly TRBD2 for D (6 bases). Germline CDR1 SGHDN, CDR2 FVKESK. This CDR3 contains 13 residues. V was pared by 4 bases and J by 6 bases, with 10 bases between.

V and J are TRBV7-2 and TRBJ1-1, with D unclear. V was pared by 1 base and J by 2 bases, with 5 bases between. The CDR3 loop spans 13 amino acids. Germline CDR1 SGHTA, CDR2 FQGNSA. The CDR3 region has the DNA TGTGCCAGCAGCTTAGGCGCTAACACTGAAGCTTTCTTT. This encodes CASSLGANTEAFF.

J is TRBJ2-2 and V is TRBV7-3, with TRBD2 matching over 12 bases. V trimming: 5 bases; J trimming: 4 bases; junction bases outside the gene matches: 8. This CDR3 has 17 residues. CDR1 and CDR2 (germline): SGHTA, FQGTGA. The CDR3 sequence is CASSPPTSGRITGELFF. DNA for the CDR3: TGTGCCAGCAGCCCCCCCACTAGCGGGAGGATCACCGGGGAGCTGTTTTTT.

The chain carries TRBV7-9 and TRBJ1-1; no reliable D call. V was clipped by 5 bases and J by 4 bases, with 11 bases between them. The CDR3 length is 13 residues. In germline, CDR1 is SEHNR, CDR2 FQNEAQ (reference sequence). The CDR3 is CASSPSGSTEAFF. CDR3 DNA sequence: TGTGCCAGCAGCCCTTCAGGTTCCACTGAAGCTTTCTTT.

This rearrangement joins TRBV21-1 to TRBJ2-7; the tabulated D call, TRBD1, remains unverified against the DNA. TRBV21-1 represents a pseudogene. This CDR3 has 16 residues. CDR3 region: CASSKGNRKLAYEQYF. As DNA, the CDR3 is TGTGCCAGCAGCAAAGGGAACAGAAAATTAGCCTACGAGCAGTACTTC.

There are a few counts of this clone. This sequence joins TRBV5-1 and TRBJ2-1; 7 bases are shared with TRBD2. V trimming: 0 bases; J trimming: 7 bases; junction bases outside the gene matches: 4. The CDR3 is 14 amino acids. Germline values: CDR1 SGHRS, CDR2 YFSETQ. CDR3 DNA: TGCGCCAGCAGCTTGGGCGGGAGTGTAAATGAGCAGTTCTTC. It specifies CASSLGGSVNEQFF.

This chain joins TRBV5-4 and TRBJ1-3, with no clear D. With 4 bases removed from V and 4 bases from J, the gap between germline ends came to 15 bases. The CDR3 has 15 residues. CDR1 and CDR2 from the germline V gene are SGHNT and YYREEE (reference sequence). The CDR3 loop reads CASSNDAFRGNTIYF. The CDR3 bases are TGTGCCAGCAGCAACGATGCGTTTCGGGGAAACACCATATATTTT.

This sequence joins TRBV7-2 and TRBJ2-7, with 8 bases lining up with TRBD1. This CDR3 is 14 amino acids long. CDR1 and CDR2 from the germline V gene are SGHTA and FQGNSA. V lost 3 bases and J lost 6; bases outside the gene matches: 7. The CDR3 protein is CASSFRGQRGEQYF. For the CDR3, the DNA is TGTGCCAGCAGCTTCAGGGGGCAGAGGGGCGAGCAGTACTTC. The full variable domain, completed using reference TRBV7-2 and TRBJ2-7, is GAGVSQSPSNKVTEKGKDVELRCDPISGHTALYWYRQSLGQGLEFLIYFQGNSAPDKSGLPSDRFSAERTGGSVSTLTIQRTQQEDSAVYLCASSFRGQRGEQYFGPGTRLTVT.

The V and J genes are TRBV4-2 and TRBJ2-3; 8 bases map to TRBD1. V shed 1 base and J 5 bases; nucleotides not matched to a gene: 2. Germline V gene lookup returns CDR1 LGHNA and CDR2 YNFKEQ. This CDR3 contains 14 residues. The CDR3 region is CASSQGTGKDTQYF. CDR3 bases: TGTGCCAGCAGCCAAGGGACAGGGAAAGATACGCAGTATTTT.

The chain combines TRBV6-5 with TRBJ1-4; TRBD1 is a possible D gene (5 bases). Germline V gene data show CDR1 as MNHEY and CDR2 as SVGAGI. CDR3 length: 16 amino acids. Trimming removed 0 bases from V and 4 bases from J, with 12 bases in between. CDR3 loop: CASSYSTGQGNEKLFF. The CDR3 nucleotides are TGTGCCAGCAGTTACTCGACCGGCCAGGGTAATGAAAAACTGTTTTTT.

The chain has TRBV5-1 and TRBJ1-1; 9 positions agree with TRBD1. The CDR3 loop spans 14 amino acids. Germline lookup yields CDR1 SGHRS and CDR2 YFSETQ. The junction had 3 bases not matched to a gene; V was cut back by 3 bases and J by 3 bases. The CDR3: CASSWGTGHTEAFF. CDR3 coding DNA: TGCGCCAGCAGCTGGGGGACAGGGCACACTGAAGCTTTCTTT.

The CDR3 nucleotides are TGTGCCAGCAGTACCCGACAGGGGACGAACACTGAAGCTTTCTTT. Its translation: CASSTRQGTNTEAFF. The chain uses TRBV27 and TRBJ1-1, with 8 bases matching TRBD1. V lost 5 bases and J lost 1; bases outside the gene matches: 6. The CDR3 sequence is 15 residues long. The germline V gene encodes CDR1 MNHEY and CDR2 SMNVEV (reference sequence).

CDR3 bases: TGTGCCAGCAGTTTTTCGAGTGGCGGGACCTACAATGAGCAGTTCTTC. Protein product: CASSFSSGGTYNEQFF. This sequence joins TRBV28 and TRBJ2-1; maybe TRBD2 (6 bases). Germline V gene sequence: CDR1 MDHEN, CDR2 SYDVKM. CDR3 length equals 16 residues. V was cut by 3 bases and J by 2 bases, with 14 bases left in between.

The chain recombines TRBV23-1 with TRBJ1-5, with D possibly matching TRBD1 (5 bases). TRBV23-1 is assigned to the ORF class and has an uncertain function. The CDR3 covers 15 residues. V lost 8 bases and J lost 3, with 17 bases in between. The DNA for the CDR3 is TGCGCCAGCTACGGCAGGGCTTCATACAATCAGCCCCAGCATTTT. This translates into CASYGRASYNQPQHF.

A few counts support this clone. The V call is TRBV19, the J call TRBJ1-2; D is possibly TRBD1 (6 bases). This CDR3 comprises 10 residues. Germline V gene data show CDR1 as LNHDA and CDR2 as SQIVND (reference sequence). Deletions cut 10 bases from V and 9 bases from J, with 12 bases between. DNA of the CDR3: TGTGCCACGTGGGGGGGCAGCTACACCTTC. It translates to CATWGGSYTF.

V usage is TRBV27 and J usage is TRBJ2-7; no definite D call. Germline lookup yields CDR1 MNHEY and CDR2 SMNVEV (reference sequence). With 2 bases removed from V and 4 bases from J, the gap between germline ends came to 9 bases. The length of the CDR3 is 13 residues. The CDR3 is CASSLTFGYEQYF. Here the CDR3 DNA reads TGTGCCAGCAGTTTAACTTTCGGTTACGAGCAGTACTTC.

This clone appeared a single time. The rearrangement joins TRBV6-5 to TRBJ2-7, with TRBD2 as a possible D gene (5 bases). The CDR3 is 11 amino acids. Deletions cut 2 bases from V and 8 bases from J, with 7 bases between. Germline loops: CDR1 MNHEY, CDR2 SVGAGI. CDR3 region: CASSYLGKQYF. CDR3 coding DNA: TGTGCCAGCAGTTACCTCGGGAAGCAGTACTTC.

V and J are TRBV28 and TRBJ1-6; D uncertain. Deletions cut 2 bases from V and 6 bases from J, with 5 bases between. The CDR3 spans 13 residues. The germline V gene encodes CDR1 MDHEN and CDR2 SYDVKM. The CDR3 DNA follows: TGTGCCAGCAGTTTAACGGGTAATTCACCCCTCCACTTT. Translating it yields CASSLTGNSPLHF.

J is TRBJ1-1 and V is TRBV18; possibly TRBD1 for D (6 bases). V lost 3 bases and J lost 2, with 13 bases in between. The germline CDR1 and CDR2 sequences are KGHSH and LQKENI. The CDR3 covers 15 residues. This chain's CDR3 is CASSPYNRANTEAFF. DNA for the CDR3: TGTGCCAGCTCACCCTATAACAGGGCAAACACTGAAGCTTTCTTT.

The chain uses TRBV28 and TRBJ2-2; possibly TRBD2 for D (5 bases). The V and J ends lost 3 bases and 5 bases respectively, with 13 bases between them. Germline lookup yields CDR1 MDHEN and CDR2 SYDVKM. This CDR3 has 15 amino acids. DNA of the CDR3: TGTGCCAGCAGTTTTAGGACTTATCCAACCGGGGAGCTGTTTTTT. Its protein is CASSFRTYPTGELFF.